Below are 8 T cell receptor beta chains sequenced from a single sample in a study of T cells in Graves' hyperthyroidism and ophthalmopathy. Amplification targeted TCR beta CDR3 regions from RNA transcripts. HTBI primers drove first-round RT-PCR of the TCR CDR3. MiXCR was run by TCRdb on the multiplex PCR reads, yielding one entry per CDR3 protein. The sample contains some 700,000 distinct CDR3 sequences, roughly 17% of which appear only once. Sequencing input: blood. The receptors derive from a middle-aged man with Graves' hyperthyroidism.

In this sample, this clonotype turned up a few times. The rearrangement uses TRBV5-1 and TRBJ1-5; weak D call: TRBD1 (6 bases). In germline, CDR1 is SGHRS, CDR2 YFSETQ. The length of the CDR3 is 15 residues. The germline V and J ends were trimmed by 2 bases and 3 bases, with 12 bases remaining between them. CDR3 residues: CASSLTTGYNQPQHF. CDR3 nucleotides: TGCGCCAGCAGCTTAACTACAGGGTACAATCAGCCCCAGCATTTT.

The table lists this clonotype with a few counts. J is TRBJ2-7 and V is TRBV5-6; 9 positions match TRBD2. This CDR3 is 16 amino acids long. J gave up 0 bases and V 4 bases, and 8 bases lay outside the gene matches. Germline assignment: CDR1 SGHDT and CDR2 YYEEEE. CDR3 protein: CASSEPSGISSYEQYF. The CDR3 DNA follows: TGTGCCAGCAGCGAACCTAGCGGGATTAGCTCCTACGAGCAGTACTTC.

This clonotype has a count of ten or more. The chain couples TRBV5-1 to TRBJ2-3, with 9 bases matching TRBD1. This CDR3 region has 16 residues. The germline V gene encodes CDR1 SGHRS and CDR2 YFSETQ. V lost 0 bases to trimming and J lost 0 bases; unmatched junction nucleotides: 2. The CDR3: CASSLGQGVSTDTQYF. The CDR3 DNA is TGCGCCAGCAGCTTGGGACAGGGGGTTAGCACAGATACGCAGTATTTT.

In this sample, this clonotype turned up many times. This sequence joins TRBV5-1 and TRBJ1-1; D gene ambiguous. CDR3 length equals 14 residues. The V end was cut by 1 base, the J end by 1 base, with 8 bases between. The germline gives CDR1 SGHRS, CDR2 YFSETQ. In DNA, the CDR3 is TGCGCCAGCAGCTTGATTGACGAGAACACTGAAGCTTTCTTT. Protein sequence: CASSLIDENTEAFF. The full variable domain, with the rest looked up from reference TRBV5-1 and TRBJ1-1, is KAGVTQTPRYLIKTRGQQVTLSCSPISGHRSVSWYQQTPGQGLQFLFEYFSETQRNKGNFPGRFSGRQFSNSRSEMNVSTLELGDSALYLCASSLIDENTEAFFGQGTRLTVV.

Only a few counts were recorded for this clonotype. The CDR3 DNA reads TGCAGTGCTAGAGATGGGCTCGCCAGCTATGGCTACACCTTC. Translated: CSARDGLASYGYTF. The chain is built from TRBV20-1 and TRBJ1-2; D is ambiguous. Germline values: CDR1 DFQATT, CDR2 SNEGSKA (reference sequence). Trimming shortened V by 0 bases and J by 4 bases, and 12 bases separated the two germline ends. CDR3 size: 14 residues.

This clonotype was seen many times. The J gene is TRBJ2-7, the V gene TRBV6-2 or TRBV6-3, with a tentative D call TRBD1 (6 bases). The germline gives CDR1 MNHEY, CDR2 SVGEGT. V was shortened by 6 bases and J by 3 bases, with 12 bases between the two germline ends. CDR3 length equals 13 residues. The CDR3 loop reads CASSQDSHYEQYF. The CDR3 nucleotides read TGTGCCAGCAGCCAGGACAGCCACTACGAGCAGTACTTC.

This rearrangement joins TRBV19 to TRBJ2-2, with D maybe TRBD1 (6 bases). Germline CDR1 and CDR2: LNHDA and SQIVND (reference sequence). This CDR3 region has 14 residues. Trimming took off 6 bases at V and 3 bases at J, with 11 bases between the two ends. DNA for the CDR3: TGTGCCAGTAGCCCGGGACATTACACCGGGGAGCTGTTTTTT. This sequence encodes CASSPGHYTGELFF.

This clonotype was counted ten times or more. The chain employs TRBV6-1 and TRBJ1-1; TRBD1 is a possible D gene (6 bases). CDR1 is MNHNS and CDR2 is SASEGT in the germline V gene. The CDR3 runs 16 residues. Deletions cut 5 bases from V and 4 bases from J, with 20 bases between. CDR3 residues: CASSFQLDRLATEAFF. Written as DNA, the CDR3 is TGTGCCAGCAGTTTCCAACTCGACAGGCTGGCCACTGAAGCTTTCTTT.